The source of this T cell receptor beta chain is a study of T cell responses to AZD1222 COVID-19 vaccine (dated by TCRdb to the early 2020s). Broadly, across the study: AZD1222 recipients given second doses at about 4 weeks or at about 12 weeks were pooled, since spike-specific TCR depth and breadth were not found to differ between the two schedules. TCR sequencing was performed for 230 to 250 trial participants, of whom about 200 were given two doses of AZD1222 and around 25 were given two doses of MenACWY control vaccine. Trial participants were enrolled by age into subgroups of 18-55, 56-69 and 70-plus years, and roughly 150, 30 and 60 TCR-sequenced participants, respectively, were included in these subgroups. Results and caveats for the whole study, not just this receptor: In the small 56-69-year group, the increase in depth fell short of significance, most likely because of low power. Participants were mostly white British, with more females than males. The authors suggested clonal diversity may have been underestimated. After two AZD1222 doses, spike-specific TCR breadth and depth were significantly higher than at day 0 and than in MenACWY recipients. Because no day 14 peak-response samples were available, the repertoires could be characterized only after the peak T cell response. Reportedly, almost half of the unique spike-specific TCRs recognized epitopes lying outside the regions that are mutated in the B.1.351 and B.1.1.7 variants. Conclusions about previously exposed vaccinees were limited because only six AZD1222 recipients were SARS-CoV-2 seropositive at baseline. Vaccine-associated CD4 TCRs spanned the whole spike protein, with dominant responses in regions 160-218 and 743-854.

In light of the paper, this sample's time point label describes: baseline before first vaccination. Vaccinee samples were obtained from the UK trials COV001 and COV002, which included a single-blind randomized controlled phase 2/3 trial of AZD1222 (ChAdOx1 nCoV-19) in healthy adults. For TCRbeta chain sequencing, PBMC samples were collected from trial participants at day 0 and at day 28 after the second dose. The CDR3 regions of human TCRbeta chains were analyzed by immunosequencing. Per the source publication's procedure: Repertoire TCRs were matched against a reference library of SARS-CoV-2-specific TCRs generated with the MIRA antigen-specificity platform. Breadth was defined as the fraction of unique TCRs that were SARS-CoV-2-associated, and depth was defined as the fraction of total T cells that were SARS-CoV-2-associated. Using the MIRA data, each spike-specific TCR was assigned both to the spike region to which the TCR was reactive and to a CD4 or CD8 class. Log10-transformed breadth and depth values were compared by one-way ANOVA with Sidak's multiple comparisons tests. TCRdb's version of the immuneACCESS table is confined to in-frame rearrangements and falls short of the full clone set. An unresolved V gene accounts for under half of the shortfall where checked; the remainder is of unknown origin. That table furnishes V, J and clone size, whereas the DNA furnished D and trimming. For this sample there are more than 85,000 clones; 92% appear just once. The top ten hold 7.5% to 9% of the sample.

CDR1 and CDR2 are read off the germline V gene (reference sequence) as LGHDT and YNNKEL. V is cut by 4 bases and J by 3 bases, and the space between the germline ends is 13 bases. The CDR3, cysteine through phenylalanine, is 14 amino acids long. Here the CDR3 DNA is all that survives: 42 bases in frame from base 1. Comments on this clone: This clone's antigen is unknown. It has no much larger one-base neighbor in the sample; base qualities were not kept.

This material consisted of peripheral blood, taken on day 0 of AZD1222 vaccination. The chain is made from TRBV3-1 (or the pseudogene TRBV3-2) and TRBJ2-7, with the D segment possibly TRBD1 or TRBD2, each aligning over 5 bases. The clonotype was recovered from an adult in good health. The nucleotide sequence reads TGTGCCAGCAGCCCCAGGGACGGAGACTACGAGCAGTACTTC. This is translated as CASSPRDGDYEQYF.